This TCR beta chain was sequenced during a study of human T cells and chemical hapten exposure. Study background: A patient group, mainly female, showed alopecia areata, totalis or universalis. Overall study results and limits: Healthy individuals' immune responses may differ from those of donors, who had alopecia.

This clonotype was recorded many times. Its antigen is undetermined. Trimming removed 3 bases at V and 8 bases at J, with 14 bases between. The germline gives CDR1 SGHTA, CDR2 FQGNSA. This CDR3 spans 14 amino acids. TCRdb independently ran MiXCR on the RACE reads; one entry per CDR3 protein. The table has approximately 100,000 distinct CDR3 sequences, less than 10% seen once. The time point here: patch test 2, 6 weeks after DPC sensitization. Treatment reported: therapeutic diphenylcyclopropenone sensitization with weekly scalp DPC. Total RNA came from unfractionated whole blood. This chain uses TRBV7-2 with TRBJ2-4, with D unclear. The TCR was taken from a woman in her thirties or forties with alopecia areata. Some clones in this sample may be carry-over from other donors' samples. The starting material was whole blood, obtained in connection with sensitization to the hapten diphenylcyclopropenone (DPC). The CDR3: CASSLSGSVDIQYF. The CDR3 coding sequence is TGTGCCAGCAGCTTGAGTGGCTCGGTTGACATTCAGTACTTC.